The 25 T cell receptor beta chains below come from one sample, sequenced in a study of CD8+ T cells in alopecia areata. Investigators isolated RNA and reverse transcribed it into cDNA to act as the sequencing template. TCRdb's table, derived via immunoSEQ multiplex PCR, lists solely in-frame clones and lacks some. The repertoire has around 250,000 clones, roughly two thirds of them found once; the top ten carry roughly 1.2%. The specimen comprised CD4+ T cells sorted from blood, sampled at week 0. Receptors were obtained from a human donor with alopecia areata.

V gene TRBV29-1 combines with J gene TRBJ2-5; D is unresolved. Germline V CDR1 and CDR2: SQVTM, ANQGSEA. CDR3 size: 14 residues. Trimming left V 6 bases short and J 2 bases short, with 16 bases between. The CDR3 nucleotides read TGCAGCGTCCGCCACCCACAGATACAAGAGACCCAGTACTTC. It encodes CSVRHPQIQETQYF.

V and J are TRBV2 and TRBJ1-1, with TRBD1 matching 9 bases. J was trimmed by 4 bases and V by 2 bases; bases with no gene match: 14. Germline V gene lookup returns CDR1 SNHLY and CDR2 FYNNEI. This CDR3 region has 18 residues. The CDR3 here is CASSELSWDREVSTEAFF. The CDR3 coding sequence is TGTGCCAGCAGTGAATTGTCGTGGGACAGGGAGGTTTCCACTGAAGCTTTCTTT.

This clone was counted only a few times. The CDR3 coding sequence is TGCGCCAGCAGCTTGAGGGAAGAGACCCAGTACTTC. It translates to CASSLREETQYF. The rearrangement joins TRBV5-1 to TRBJ2-5; D is ambiguous. The CDR3 length is 12 residues. The germline V gene has CDR1 SGHRS and CDR2 YFSETQ. The V gene lost 1 base and the J gene lost 3 bases, with 4 bases spanning the gap.

The CDR3 DNA reads as TGTGCCTGGACCAGGACAGAGAACACCGGGGAGCTGTTTTTT. Translating gives CAWTRTENTGELFF. The V and J genes are TRBV30 and TRBJ2-2; D might be TRBD1 (6 bases). The CDR3 has 14 residues. In germline, CDR1 is GTSNPN, CDR2 SVGIG (reference sequence). V dropped 4 bases and J dropped 1 base, with 10 bases sitting between them. The variable domain in full, completed from reference TRBV30 and TRBJ2-2, reads SQTIHQWPATLVQPVGSPLSLECTVEGTSNPNLYWYRQAAGRGLQLLFYSVGIGQISSEVPQNLSASRPQDRQFILSSKKLLLSDSGFYLCAWTRTENTGELFFGEGSRLTVL.

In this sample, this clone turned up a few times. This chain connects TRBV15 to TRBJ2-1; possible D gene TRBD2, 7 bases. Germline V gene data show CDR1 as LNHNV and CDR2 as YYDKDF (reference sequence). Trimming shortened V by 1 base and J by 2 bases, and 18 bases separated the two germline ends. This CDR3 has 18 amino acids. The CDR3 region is CATSRGSAGGGPYNEQFF. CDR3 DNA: TGTGCCACCAGCAGAGGCTCCGCTGGGGGGGGGCCCTACAATGAGCAGTTCTTC.

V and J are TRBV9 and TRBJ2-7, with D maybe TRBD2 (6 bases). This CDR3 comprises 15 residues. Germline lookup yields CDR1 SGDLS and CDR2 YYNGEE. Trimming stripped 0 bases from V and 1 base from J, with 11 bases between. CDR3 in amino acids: CASSVGGGLSYEQYF. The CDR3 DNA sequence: TGTGCCAGCAGCGTAGGTGGGGGACTTTCCTACGAGCAGTACTTC.

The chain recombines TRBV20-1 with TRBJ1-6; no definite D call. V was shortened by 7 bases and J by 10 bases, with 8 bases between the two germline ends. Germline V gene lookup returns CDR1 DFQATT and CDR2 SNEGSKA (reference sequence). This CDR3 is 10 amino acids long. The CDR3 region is CSVRQSPLHF. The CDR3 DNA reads TGCAGTGTTCGGCAATCACCCCTCCACTTT.

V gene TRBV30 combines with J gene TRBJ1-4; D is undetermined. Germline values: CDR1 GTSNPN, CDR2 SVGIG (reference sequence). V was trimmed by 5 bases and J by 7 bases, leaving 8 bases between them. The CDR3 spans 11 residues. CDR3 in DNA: TGTGCCTGGGGACTTCGTGAAAAACTGTTTTTT. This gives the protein CAWGLREKLFF.

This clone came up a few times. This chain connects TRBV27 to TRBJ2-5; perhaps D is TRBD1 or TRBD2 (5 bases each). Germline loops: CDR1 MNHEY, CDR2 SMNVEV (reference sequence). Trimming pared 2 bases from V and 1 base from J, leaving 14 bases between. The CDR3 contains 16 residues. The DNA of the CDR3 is TGTGCCAGCAGTTTAAAAAACCGGGACCCCCAAGAGACCCAGTACTTC. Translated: CASSLKNRDPQETQYF.

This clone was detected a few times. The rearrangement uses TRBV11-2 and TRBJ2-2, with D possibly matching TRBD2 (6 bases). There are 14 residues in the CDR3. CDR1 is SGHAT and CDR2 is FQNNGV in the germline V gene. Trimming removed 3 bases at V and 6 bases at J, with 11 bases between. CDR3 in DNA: TGTGCCAGCAGCTTTGGAGGGGCTGCCGGGGAGCTGTTTTTT. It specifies CASSFGGAAGELFF. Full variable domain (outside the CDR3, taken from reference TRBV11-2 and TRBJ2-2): EAGVAQSPRYKIIEKRQSVAFWCNPISGHATLYWYQQILGQGPKLLIQFQNNGVVDDSQLPKDRFSAERLKGVDSTLKIQPAKLEDSAVYLCASSFGGAAGELFFGEGSRLTVL.

The CDR3 nucleotides are TGTGCCAGCAGTTACGCCGGGGTGAACTACGAGCAGTACTTC. Its protein product is CASSYAGVNYEQYF. The chain joins TRBV6-5 to TRBJ2-7; D is perhaps TRBD2 (5 bases). V was shortened by 2 bases and J by 3 bases, with 11 bases between the two germline ends. CDR1 is MNHEY, CDR2 SVGAGI, per germline. CDR3 size: 14 residues.

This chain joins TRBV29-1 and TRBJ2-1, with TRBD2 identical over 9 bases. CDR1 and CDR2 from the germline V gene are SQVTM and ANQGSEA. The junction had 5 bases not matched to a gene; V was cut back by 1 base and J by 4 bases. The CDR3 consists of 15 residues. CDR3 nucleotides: TGCAGCGTTGAAGGTTCTAGCGGGGTATACAATGAGCAGTTCTTC. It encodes CSVEGSSGVYNEQFF.

The CDR3 loop is CASSVNPLDSLNTGELFF. The DNA of the CDR3 is TGTGCCAGCAGCGTAAATCCCCTAGACAGTCTGAACACCGGGGAGCTGTTTTTT. The V gene is TRBV9, the J gene TRBJ2-2, with D perhaps TRBD1 (5 bases). The CDR3 consists of 18 residues. Looked up from germline, CDR1 is SGDLS and CDR2 is YYNGEE. The V and J ends lost 1 base and 1 base respectively, with 17 bases between them.

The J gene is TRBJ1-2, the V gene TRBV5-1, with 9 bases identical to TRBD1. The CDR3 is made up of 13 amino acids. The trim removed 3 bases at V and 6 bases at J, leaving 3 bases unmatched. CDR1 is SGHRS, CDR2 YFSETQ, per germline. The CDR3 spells CASSSGTGHGYTF. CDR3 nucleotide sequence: TGCGCCAGCAGCTCCGGGACAGGGCATGGCTACACCTTC.

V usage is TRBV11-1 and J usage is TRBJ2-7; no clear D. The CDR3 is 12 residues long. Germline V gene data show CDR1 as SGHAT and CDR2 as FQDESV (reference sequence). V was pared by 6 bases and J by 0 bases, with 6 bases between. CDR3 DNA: TGTGCCAGCAGACCAGACTCCTACGAGCAGTACTTC. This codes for CASRPDSYEQYF. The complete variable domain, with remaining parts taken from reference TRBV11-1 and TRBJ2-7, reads EAEVAQSPRYKITEKSQAVAFWCDPISGHATLYWYRQILGQGPELLVQFQDESVVDDSQLPKDRFSAERLKGVDSTLKIQPAELGDSAMYLCASRPDSYEQYFGPGTRLTVT.

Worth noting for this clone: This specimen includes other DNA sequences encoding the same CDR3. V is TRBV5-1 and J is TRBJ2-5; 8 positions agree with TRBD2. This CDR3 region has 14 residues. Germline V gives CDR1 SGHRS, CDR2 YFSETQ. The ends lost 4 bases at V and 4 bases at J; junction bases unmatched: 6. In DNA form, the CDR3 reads TGCGCCAGCAGCCCCGGGGGGGCTGGAGAGACCCAGTACTTC. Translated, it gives CASSPGGAGETQYF.

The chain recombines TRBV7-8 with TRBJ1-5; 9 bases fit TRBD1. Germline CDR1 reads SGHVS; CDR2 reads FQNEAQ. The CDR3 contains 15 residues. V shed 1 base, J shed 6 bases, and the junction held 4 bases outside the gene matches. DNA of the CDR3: TGTGCCAGCAGCTTAGGGACAGGGGATGGTCAGCCCCAGCATTTT. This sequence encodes CASSLGTGDGQPQHF.

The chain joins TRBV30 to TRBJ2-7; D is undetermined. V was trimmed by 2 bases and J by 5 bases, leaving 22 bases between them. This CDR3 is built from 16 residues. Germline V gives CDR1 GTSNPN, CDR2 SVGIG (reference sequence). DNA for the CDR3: TGTGCCTGGAGTCCCCCTAGGCTTAGTTATCTGAACGAGCAGTACTTC. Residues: CAWSPPRLSYLNEQYF.

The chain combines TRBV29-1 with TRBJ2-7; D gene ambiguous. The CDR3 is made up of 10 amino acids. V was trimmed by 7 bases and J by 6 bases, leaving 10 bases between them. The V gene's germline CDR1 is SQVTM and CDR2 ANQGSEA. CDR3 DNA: TGCAGCGGGGAAGGGTGCGAGCAGTACTTC. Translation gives CSGEGCEQYF.

The CDR3 DNA reads TGTGCCAGCAGCTGGGGACAGGGGGCCCAAGAGACCCAGTACTTC. Translated, it gives CASSWGQGAQETQYF. The chain employs TRBV7-2 and TRBJ2-5; 12 bases agree with TRBD1. There are 15 residues in the CDR3. Looked up from germline, CDR1 is SGHTA and CDR2 is FQGNSA. Germline trimming cut 4 bases from V and 1 base from J; bases unmatched to any gene: 1.

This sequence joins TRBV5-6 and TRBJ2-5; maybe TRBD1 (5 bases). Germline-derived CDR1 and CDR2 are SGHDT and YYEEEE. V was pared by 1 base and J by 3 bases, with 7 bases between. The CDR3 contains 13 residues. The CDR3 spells CASSLTREETQYF. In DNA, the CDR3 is TGTGCCAGCAGCTTGACCAGGGAAGAGACCCAGTACTTC.

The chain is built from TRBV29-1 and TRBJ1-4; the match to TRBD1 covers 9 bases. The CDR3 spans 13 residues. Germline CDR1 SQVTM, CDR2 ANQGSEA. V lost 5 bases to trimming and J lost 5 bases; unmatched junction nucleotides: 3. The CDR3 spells CSVLGQGNEKLFF. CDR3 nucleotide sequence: TGCAGCGTTTTGGGACAGGGAAATGAAAAACTGTTTTTT.

CDR3 in amino acids: CASSFKGQGSEQFF. CDR3 DNA sequence: TGTGCCAGCAGTTTCAAGGGACAGGGGAGTGAGCAGTTCTTC. The V call is TRBV27, the J call TRBJ2-1; 10 bases fit TRBD1. Trimming at V came to 3 bases and at J to 9 bases, leaving 5 bases not matched to a gene. CDR1 is MNHEY and CDR2 is SMNVEV in the germline V gene (reference sequence). The CDR3 spans 14 residues.

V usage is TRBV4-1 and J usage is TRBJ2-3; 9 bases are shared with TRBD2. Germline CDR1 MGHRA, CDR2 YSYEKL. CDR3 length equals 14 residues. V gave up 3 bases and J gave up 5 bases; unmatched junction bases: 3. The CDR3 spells CASSHSSGEDTQYF. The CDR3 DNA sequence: TGCGCCAGCAGCCACTCTAGCGGGGAAGATACGCAGTATTTT.

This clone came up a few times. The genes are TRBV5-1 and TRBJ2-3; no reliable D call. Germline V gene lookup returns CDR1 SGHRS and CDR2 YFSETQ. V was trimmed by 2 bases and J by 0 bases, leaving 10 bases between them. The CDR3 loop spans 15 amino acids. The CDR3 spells CASSLDGSSTDTQYF. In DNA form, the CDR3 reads TGCGCCAGCAGCTTAGACGGATCTAGCACAGATACGCAGTATTTT.